This record concerns one T cell receptor (beta chain) sequence. Its antigen remains unidentified. V dropped 6 bases and J dropped 0 bases, with 11 bases sitting between them. The CDR3 has 14 amino acids. CDR1 and CDR2 from the germline V gene are LNHDA and SQIVND (reference sequence). The sample comes from a study of identical twins. Study conclusions and caveats: Fewer insertions characterized abundant cord blood beta clonotypes, whereas memory repertoires showed none. The presence of invariant MAIT and iNKT cells could partly confound analyses of zero-insertion sequences. The study found that models underestimated out-of-frame TCR alpha sharing in monozygotic twins.

TCRdb analysed the 5' RACE reads with MiXCR anew, one entry per CDR3 protein. The profile shows about 810,000 distinct CDR3 sequences, 12% of them singletons. This same sample was also taken into another study, of yellow fever vaccine responses in identical twins.

The receptor's source is a young woman in good health. The sample taken for sequencing was PBMCs. This chain links TRBV19 with TRBJ1-1; D is perhaps TRBD1 (5 bases). The CDR3 reads CASRTTDMNTEAFF. The DNA of the CDR3 is TGTGCCAGTAGAACGACAGATATGAACACTGAAGCTTTCTTT.